The rows below give T cell receptor beta chains drawn from one sample of a study of cytomegalovirus exposure and HLA in healthy donors. Repertoires were generated with immunoSEQ multiplex PCR, while TCRdb's copy carries only in-frame clones and drops some. The sample has about 100,000 clones, about 68% seen once; the top ten hold roughly 13%. Source material: PBMCs. All receptors come from a male donor in good health and CMV-seropositive. The CDR3 runs from the conserved cysteine through the conserved F or W. A D gene is named only where the DNA matches it firmly. A clone size is listed for some rows: how often the clone was seen (once, few, many), or a class if it is expanded.

J gene: TRBJ1-6; clone size: -; V gene: TRBV4-2; D gene: TRBD1; CDR3 DNA: TGTGCCAGCAGCCAAGATTGGGGACAGGGGCCCAATTCACCCCTCCACTTT; CDR3 protein: CASSQDWGQGPNSPLHF
J gene: TRBJ1-1; clone size: -; V gene: TRBV30; D gene: -; CDR3 DNA: TGTGCCTGGAGTGCCCGGGGGGGAAACACTGAAGCTTTCTTT; CDR3 protein: CAWSARGGNTEAFF
J gene: TRBJ1-1; clone size: -; V gene: TRBV4-3; D gene: TRBD1; CDR3 DNA: TGCGCCAGCAGGGCCCAGGCGACAGGGAATACTGAAGCTTTCTTT; CDR3 protein: CASRAQATGNTEAFF
J gene: TRBJ1-1; clone size: once; V gene: TRBV19; D gene: -; CDR3 DNA: TGTGCCAGTTCCCTTGGCCACACGGGCACTGAAGCTTTCTTT; CDR3 protein: CASSLGHTGTEAFF
J gene: TRBJ2-7; clone size: few; V gene: TRBV7-7; D gene: TRBD2; CDR3 DNA: TGTGCTAGCAGCTTATCTAGCGGGGGAGAAACGATGGGCGAGCAGTACTTC; CDR3 protein: CASSLSSGGETMGEQYF
J gene: TRBJ1-4; clone size: few; V gene: TRBV5-8; D gene: -; CDR3 DNA: TGTGCCAGCAGCTTTCTGAATGAAAAACTGTTTTTT; CDR3 protein: CASSFLNEKLFF
J gene: TRBJ1-2; clone size: -; V gene: TRBV7-2; D gene: TRBD1; CDR3 DNA: TGTGCCAGCAGCTCCTACAGGGGGCCCAGTATTGGGGGCTACACCTTC; CDR3 protein: CASSSYRGPSIGGYTF
J gene: TRBJ2-5; clone size: -; V gene: TRBV5-4; D gene: TRBD2; CDR3 DNA: TGTGCCAGTAGCGGGGCGGGGGGGCTAATGGAGACCCAGTACTTC; CDR3 protein: CASSGAGGLMETQYF
J gene: TRBJ1-1; clone size: -; V gene: TRBV29-1; D gene: -; CDR3 DNA: TGCAGCGTACACCGTTACACTGAAGCTTTCTTT; CDR3 protein: CSVHRYTEAFF
J gene: TRBJ1-5; clone size: -; V gene: TRBV5-6; D gene: TRBD1; CDR3 DNA: TGTGCCAGCAGCTTGGGGGGACAGGGTTTGGATCAGCCCCAGCATTTT; CDR3 protein: CASSLGGQGLDQPQHF
J gene: TRBJ1-2; clone size: -; V gene: TRBV9; D gene: -; CDR3 DNA: TGTGCCAGCAGCGTAACCCCCGGAGGGAGGTACTCTAACTATGGCTACACCTTC; CDR3 protein: CASSVTPGGRYSNYGYTF
J gene: TRBJ1-2; clone size: few; V gene: TRBV2; D gene: -; CDR3 DNA: TGTGCCAGCACCGAGTTATACGACTATGGCTACACCTTC; CDR3 protein: CASTELYDYGYTF
J gene: TRBJ2-5; clone size: -; V gene: TRBV6-5; D gene: TRBD2; CDR3 DNA: TGTGCCAGCAGTTACCCACTAGCGGGGGGCGAAGAGACCCAGTACTTC; CDR3 protein: CASSYPLAGGEETQYF
J gene: TRBJ2-3; clone size: few; V gene: TRBV6-6; D gene: -; CDR3 DNA: TGTGCCAGCAGCACCGCGGGCAGTAGCACAGATACGCAGTATTTT; CDR3 protein: CASSTAGSSTDTQYF
J gene: TRBJ2-7; clone size: -; V gene: TRBV11-2; D gene: TRBD2; CDR3 DNA: TGTGCCAGCAGCCCCCAAACGGGACTAGCGGCAAATTACGAGCAGTACTTC; CDR3 protein: CASSPQTGLAANYEQYF
J gene: TRBJ1-6; clone size: medium-sized; V gene: TRBV28; D gene: TRBD1; CDR3 DNA: TGTGCCAGCAGATCTACAGGGGGCTCACCCCTCCACTTT; CDR3 protein: CASRSTGGSPLHF
J gene: TRBJ1-3; clone size: -; V gene: TRBV5-6; D gene: -; CDR3 DNA: TGTGCCAGCAGCTTGGTATCCGCACTCTCTGGAAACACCATATATTTT; CDR3 protein: CASSLVSALSGNTIYF
J gene: TRBJ2-1; clone size: few; V gene: TRBV7-2; D gene: TRBD2; CDR3 DNA: TGTGCCAGCAGCTTAAACCGGCGGGGGAGGAATGAGCAGTTCTTC; CDR3 protein: CASSLNRRGRNEQFF
J gene: TRBJ1-2; clone size: once; V gene: TRBV7-8; D gene: TRBD1; CDR3 DNA: TGTGCCAGCAGCCGATCCTTCCAGGGGGCAGATGGCTACACCTTC; CDR3 protein: CASSRSFQGADGYTF
J gene: TRBJ1-4; clone size: -; V gene: TRBV7-9; D gene: -; CDR3 DNA: TGTGCCAGCAGCCCTTACAGGGCAACTAATGAAAAACTGTTTTTT; CDR3 protein: CASSPYRATNEKLFF
J gene: TRBJ2-3; clone size: few; V gene: TRBV11-2; D gene: -; CDR3 DNA: TGTGCCAGCAGATTTGGCGGATCAGATACGCAGTATTTT; CDR3 protein: CASRFGGSDTQYF
J gene: TRBJ1-2; clone size: -; V gene: TRBV28; D gene: TRBD1; CDR3 DNA: TGTGCCAGCAAGAAAAGGACAGGGCGGTCGGATGGCTACACCTTC; CDR3 protein: CASKKRTGRSDGYTF
J gene: TRBJ2-3; clone size: -; V gene: TRBV11-2; D gene: -; CDR3 DNA: TGTGCCAGCAGCTTAGTCGGGGGAACTAGCACAGATACGCAGTATTTT; CDR3 protein: CASSLVGGTSTDTQYF
J gene: TRBJ2-3; clone size: -; V gene: TRBV7-9; D gene: -; CDR3 DNA: TGTGCCAGCAGCTTAGTTCAGGGAAGCACAGATACGCAGTATTTT; CDR3 protein: CASSLVQGSTDTQYF
J gene: TRBJ1-2; clone size: -; V gene: TRBV9; D gene: TRBD1; CDR3 DNA: TGTGCCAGCAGCGAAGGACAGGGCTTAGGCTATGGCTACACCTTC; CDR3 protein: CASSEGQGLGYGYTF
J gene: TRBJ2-5; clone size: -; V gene: TRBV4-2; D gene: -; CDR3 DNA: TGTGCCAGCAGCCCTGGGTCAGGTCGGGAGACCCAGTACTTC; CDR3 protein: CASSPGSGRETQYF
J gene: TRBJ2-7; clone size: once; V gene: TRBV28; D gene: -; CDR3 DNA: TGTGCCAGCACCAGACAGACGAAACTTTACGAGCAGTACTTC; CDR3 protein: CASTRQTKLYEQYF
J gene: TRBJ2-1; clone size: -; V gene: TRBV23-1; D gene: TRBD2; CDR3 DNA: TGCGCCAGCAGTCAATCCCGCGGGGGGGCTTATGAGCAGTTCTTC; CDR3 protein: CASSQSRGGAYEQFF
J gene: TRBJ1-2; clone size: -; V gene: TRBV18; D gene: -; CDR3 DNA: TGTGCCAGCTCACCATTTCGCCAGGGAATACGTCTCGCGCCCTATGGCTACACCTTC; CDR3 protein: CASSPFRQGIRLAPYGYTF
J gene: TRBJ2-7; clone size: -; V gene: TRBV27; D gene: -; CDR3 DNA: TGTGCCAGCAGCCCTCGGACAGCAGGTACCTACGAGCAGTACTTC; CDR3 protein: CASSPRTAGTYEQYF
J gene: TRBJ1-6; clone size: -; V gene: TRBV11-1; D gene: -; CDR3 DNA: TGTGCCAGCAGCGGGCGATCCTCAGGCGGGGATTCACCCCTCCACTTT; CDR3 protein: CASSGRSSGGDSPLHF
J gene: TRBJ1-6; clone size: -; V gene: TRBV4-2; D gene: -; CDR3 DNA: TGTGCCAGCAGCCAACGGACAGCGAATAATTCACCCCTCCACTTT; CDR3 protein: CASSQRTANNSPLHF
J gene: TRBJ2-5; clone size: -; V gene: TRBV2; D gene: TRBD1; CDR3 DNA: TGTGCCAGCAATAACAGGGGGCTTGAAGAGACCCAGTACTTC; CDR3 protein: CASNNRGLEETQYF
J gene: TRBJ1-2; clone size: -; V gene: TRBV7-9; D gene: -; CDR3 DNA: TGTGCCAGCAGCTTATCACTCTTAAGAAGTGGCTACACCTTC; CDR3 protein: CASSLSLLRSGYTF
J gene: TRBJ2-1; clone size: -; V gene: TRBV5-6; D gene: -; CDR3 DNA: TGTGCCAGCAGCCTCGGAGGGGGGGGGAGGGATGAGCAGTTCTTC; CDR3 protein: CASSLGGGGRDEQFF
J gene: TRBJ1-5; clone size: -; V gene: TRBV27; D gene: TRBD1; CDR3 DNA: TGTGCCAGCAGTCACAGGGACAGAGAAAGCTATAGCAATCAGCCCCAGCATTTT; CDR3 protein: CASSHRDRESYSNQPQHF
J gene: TRBJ1-5; clone size: -; V gene: TRBV15; D gene: -; CDR3 DNA: TGTGCCACCAGCAAGAGCGTCACCCCTAGCAATCAGCCCCAGCATTTT; CDR3 protein: CATSKSVTPSNQPQHF
J gene: TRBJ2-7; clone size: -; V gene: TRBV6-1; D gene: -; CDR3 DNA: TGTGCCAGCAGTGAATGGGGATCGGGGGAGCAGTACTTC; CDR3 protein: CASSEWGSGEQYF
J gene: TRBJ2-5; clone size: -; V gene: TRBV19; D gene: -; CDR3 DNA: TGTGCCAGTAGTATAGCGGCGGGGCCCCAAGAGACCCAGTACTTC; CDR3 protein: CASSIAAGPQETQYF
J gene: TRBJ2-6; clone size: -; V gene: TRBV9; D gene: TRBD1; CDR3 DNA: TGTGCCAGCAGCGCGACAGGGTTCGGCGTCCTGACTTTC; CDR3 protein: CASSATGFGVLTF
J gene: TRBJ2-3; clone size: -; V gene: TRBV2; D gene: -; CDR3 DNA: TGTGCCAGCGGCAGGGATTCTAGCACAGATACGCAGTATTTT; CDR3 protein: CASGRDSSTDTQYF
J gene: TRBJ1-2; clone size: -; V gene: TRBV7-9; D gene: TRBD1; CDR3 DNA: TGTGCCAGCAGCCCCCAGGGGGGTGGGAACTATGGCTACACCTTC; CDR3 protein: CASSPQGGGNYGYTF
J gene: TRBJ1-6; clone size: -; V gene: TRBV12-5; D gene: -; CDR3 DNA: TGTGCTAGTGGCACAGGCGGGGGATCAGGTTCACCCCTCCACTTT; CDR3 protein: CASGTGGGSGSPLHF
J gene: TRBJ1-1; clone size: few; V gene: TRBV29-1; D gene: -; CDR3 DNA: TGCAGCGCCGTAGAATCGCCCAGGGGCGAAGCTTTCTTT; CDR3 protein: CSAVESPRGEAFF
J gene: TRBJ2-5; clone size: -; V gene: TRBV30; D gene: TRBD1; CDR3 DNA: TGTGCCTCCAGATCAGGGGGCGCAGAAGAGACCCAGTACTTC; CDR3 protein: CASRSGGAEETQYF
J gene: TRBJ1-6; clone size: -; V gene: TRBV5-1; D gene: -; CDR3 DNA: TGCGCCAGCAGCTTGGGTGGGGGGTACGATAATTCACCCCTCCACTTT; CDR3 protein: CASSLGGGYDNSPLHF
J gene: TRBJ2-7; clone size: -; V gene: TRBV19; D gene: -; CDR3 DNA: TGTGCCAGTAGTGTGGCGGTTGGTGGCTACGAGCAGTACTTC; CDR3 protein: CASSVAVGGYEQYF
J gene: TRBJ1-1; clone size: once; V gene: TRBV7-2; D gene: -; CDR3 DNA: TGTGCCAGCAGCTTGGGACACAAAAACACTGAAGCTTTCTTT; CDR3 protein: CASSLGHKNTEAFF
J gene: TRBJ2-5; clone size: -; V gene: TRBV7-2; D gene: TRBD2; CDR3 DNA: TGTGCCAGCAGCCTCAATCCGGGACTAGCGGGGCAAGAGACCCAGTACTTC; CDR3 protein: CASSLNPGLAGQETQYF
J gene: TRBJ2-1; clone size: -; V gene: TRBV7-9; D gene: TRBD1; CDR3 DNA: TGTGCCAGCAGCTTACGGTCCTTCCGGGACAGGGGGCTCAATGAGCAGTTCTTC; CDR3 protein: CASSLRSFRDRGLNEQFF
J gene: TRBJ2-7; clone size: -; V gene: TRBV7-2; D gene: TRBD2; CDR3 DNA: TGTGCCAGCAGCCCCTTTCCGCGGGGGAGGTACGAGCAGTACTTC; CDR3 protein: CASSPFPRGRYEQYF
J gene: TRBJ2-3; clone size: -; V gene: TRBV14; D gene: -; CDR3 DNA: TGTGCCAGCAGCCATTCCAGTTCCTCAGATACGCAGTATTTT; CDR3 protein: CASSHSSSSDTQYF
J gene: TRBJ2-7; clone size: -; V gene: TRBV5-1; D gene: -; CDR3 DNA: TGCGCCAGCAGCTTGGGGCTGGAGCAGTACTTC; CDR3 protein: CASSLGLEQYF
J gene: TRBJ2-1; clone size: few; V gene: TRBV4-2; D gene: TRBD1; CDR3 DNA: TGTGCCAGCAGCCAAGAGGCGACAGGGTTTGGCAATGAGCAGTTCTTC; CDR3 protein: CASSQEATGFGNEQFF
J gene: TRBJ2-7; clone size: -; V gene: TRBV4-1; D gene: TRBD2; CDR3 DNA: TGCGCCAGCAGCAAACAACTAGCGGGGGATACCTACGAGCAGTACTTC; CDR3 protein: CASSKQLAGDTYEQYF
J gene: TRBJ2-5; clone size: -; V gene: TRBV7-6; D gene: -; CDR3 DNA: TGTGCCAGCAGCCAACGCCGGGCCCTCGGAGGGGAGACCCAGTACTTC; CDR3 protein: CASSQRRALGGETQYF
J gene: TRBJ1-3; clone size: -; V gene: TRBV30; D gene: TRBD1; CDR3 DNA: TGTGCCTGGAGTGCCCCGACAGGGGGAGGAAACACCATATATTTT; CDR3 protein: CAWSAPTGGGNTIYF
J gene: TRBJ1-6; clone size: -; V gene: TRBV2; D gene: -; CDR3 DNA: TGTGCCAGCAGTGGCATCGGTTACAGGCTCTCCTATAATTCACCCCTCCACTTT; CDR3 protein: CASSGIGYRLSYNSPLHF
J gene: TRBJ2-3; clone size: -; V gene: TRBV6-1; D gene: -; CDR3 DNA: TGTGCCAGCAGCCCCGACAGTGCAGATACGCAGTATTTT; CDR3 protein: CASSPDSADTQYF
J gene: TRBJ1-2; clone size: few; V gene: TRBV6-5; D gene: -; CDR3 DNA: TGTGCCAGCAGCTTCGGGAATAACTATGGCTACACCTTC; CDR3 protein: CASSFGNNYGYTF